The 7 T cell receptor beta chains presented below share a single source sample, sequenced in a study of cytomegalovirus exposure and HLA in healthy donors. Researchers ran the PCR with 60 Vbeta and 13 Jbeta primers. The assay was immunoSEQ multiplex PCR, and TCRdb's table has in-frame clones only and misses some. The sample contains about 120,000 clones, approximately 80% of which appear only once. Sequencing input: PBMCs. All receptors derive from a man aged 40-50 years in good health and CMV-seronegative.

This clone was seen only a few times. The rearrangement joins TRBV2 to TRBJ1-4, with D possibly being TRBD1 (6 bases). The CDR3 is 14 residues long. Germline V gene sequence: CDR1 SNHLY, CDR2 FYNNEI. Trimming left V 4 bases short and J 7 bases short, with 13 bases between. The CDR3 is CASSGAGAGEKLFF. The CDR3 DNA follows: TGTGCCAGCAGTGGTGCAGGGGCGGGTGAAAAACTGTTTTTT. The full variable domain, completed using reference TRBV2 and TRBJ1-4, is EPEVTQTPSHQVTQMGQEVILRCVPISNHLYFYWYRQILGQKVEFLVSFYNNEISEKSEIFDDQFSVERPDGSNFTLKIRSTKLEDSAMYFCASSGAGAGEKLFFGSGTQLSVL.

This chain uses TRBV7-9 with TRBJ2-5, with D unresolved. With 5 bases removed from V and 5 bases from J, the gap between germline ends came to 9 bases. CDR1 and CDR2 (germline): SEHNR, FQNEAQ (reference sequence). The CDR3 is 12 residues long. Here the CDR3 DNA reads TGTGCCAGCAGCCCTGGGCAGGAGACCCAGTACTTC. It codes for CASSPGQETQYF.

This chain joins TRBV18 and TRBJ2-1, with 8 positions matching TRBD2. V shed 0 bases, J shed 4 bases, and the junction held 2 bases outside the gene matches. Germline loops: CDR1 KGHSH, CDR2 LQKENI. CDR3 length equals 15 residues. CDR3 nucleotide sequence: TGTGCCAGCTCACCACCGGCTAGCGGGTACAATGAGCAGTTCTTC. This sequence encodes CASSPPASGYNEQFF.

The V and J genes are TRBV5-6 and TRBJ2-1; TRBD2 matches 8 bases. This CDR3 has 16 residues. J gave up 4 bases and V 4 bases, and 10 bases lay outside the gene matches. Germline V lookup: CDR1 SGHDT, CDR2 YYEEEE. As DNA, the CDR3 is TGTGCCAGCAGCCAGGGTATGGCGGGAGGTTACAATGAGCAGTTCTTC. Translated: CASSQGMAGGYNEQFF.

This clone was seen only a few times. This chain joins TRBV9 and TRBJ1-1, with TRBD1 as a possible D gene (6 bases). There are 13 residues in the CDR3. V shed 4 bases and J shed 3 bases, with 10 bases lying between them. Germline values: CDR1 SGDLS, CDR2 YYNGEE. DNA for the CDR3: TGTGCCAGCAGCCTTGGACAGTACACTGAAGCTTTCTTT. Protein product: CASSLGQYTEAFF.

This chain connects TRBV6-1 to TRBJ2-2; TRBD2 matches 13 bases. Germline CDR1 is MNHNS and CDR2 is SASEGT. This CDR3 region has 15 residues. J lost 6 bases, V lost 7 bases, and 5 bases had no gene match. The CDR3, as DNA: TGTGCCAGCACCCCCGGACTAGCGGGGGCCGGGGAGCTGTTTTTT. Translation: CASTPGLAGAGELFF.

The chain recombines TRBV6-1 with TRBJ2-5, with 11 positions matching TRBD2. This CDR3 spans 13 amino acids. The germline CDR1 and CDR2 sequences are MNHNS and SASEGT. V lost 11 bases, J lost 3 bases, and 5 bases stayed unmatched. The DNA for the CDR3 is TGTGCCCTAGCGGGGGGAGGGGAAGAGACCCAGTACTTC. Encoded protein: CALAGGGEETQYF.